The present entry profiles one TCR beta chain with its context. The antigen remains undetermined. TCRdb's copy holds only in-frame clones and misses some; the assay was immunoSEQ multiplex PCR. The sample contains 200,000 or so clones, 90% to 95% of which appear only once. This sample stems from a study of cytomegalovirus exposure and HLA in healthy donors. Overall study findings and caveats: In vitro confirmation showed three CMV-associated chains to be CMV antigen specific. The classifier was said to identify cytomegalovirus status with high specificity and sensitivity.

Donors were drawn from the approximately 120-subject validation cohort, separate from the roughly 700-subject first cohort. The receptor comes from a woman aged 18-35 years in good health and CMV-seronegative. The sequenced sample consisted of PBMCs.

The DNA of the CDR3 is TGTGCCTGGAGCGAACAGGGGGACGAGCAGTACTTC. As protein: CAWSEQGDEQYF. This rearrangement joins TRBV30 to TRBJ2-7, with 8 nucleotides matching TRBD1. Germline V CDR1 and CDR2: GTSNPN, SVGIG (reference sequence). The CDR3 is made up of 12 amino acids. J lost 5 bases, V lost 3 bases, and 3 bases had no gene match.